This entry concerns a single T cell receptor (beta chain). Its specificity is unknown. Read data end 3 residues before the CDR3 end; the end is taken from the germline J gene. Per germline, CDR1 LGHNA and CDR2 YNFKEQ. This CDR3 has 17 amino acids. The germline V and J ends were trimmed by 3 bases and 3 bases, with 17 bases remaining between them. Assay used: immunoSEQ multiplex PCR; TCRdb lists only in-frame clones, some missing. This repertoire includes about 15,000 clones. This sample stems from a study of T cell clonality in common variable immunodeficiency. Regarding the study as a whole: What drives increased CVID clonality needs T cell subpopulation sequencing. Reportedly, TCR beta sequences from common variable immunodeficiency showed fewer deletions and N-nucleotide insertions. CVID subjects had higher TCRbeta clonality than healthy controls, most marked in about a third.

Sequencing input: peripheral blood mononuclear cells. The gene calls are TRBV4-2 and TRBJ1-4; D perhaps matches TRBD1 (6 bases). This TCR came from a human donor with common variable immunodeficiency. The DNA read from the CDR3 is TGTGCCAGCAGCCAGGCGCTTGTACAGGGATCTAATGAAAAA. Protein: CASSQALVQGSNEK. The full CDR3 reads CASSQALVQGSNEKLFF.